What follows describes a single T cell receptor beta chain. Its recognized antigen is unknown. Base qualities are not provided; no much larger clone lies one nucleotide away. The data were obtained in a study of T cells in localized non-small cell lung cancer (dated by TCRdb to 2020 to 2021). With regard to the full study: T cell repertoires of about 230 early-stage NSCLC patients were analyzed, with tumors being compared against uninvolved tumor-adjacent lungs. The cohort comprised approximately 240 treatment-naïve NSCLC patients with resected, localized lung tumors. Of the NSCLC patients, 129 were male and about a hundred were female, and the mean age was about 69 years. Overall study outcomes, separate from this receptor: Because of the exploratory design, TCR variables were selected using unadjusted p-values without false-discovery rate correction. Higher T cell density in blood was associated with longer overall survival, whereas higher clonality in adjacent lung was associated with shorter survival. The highest T cell clonality was observed in uninvolved tumor-adjacent lung, where clonality exceeded that of tumor, suggesting that antigenic responses were more focused in uninvolved tumor-adjacent lung. A median of 57 of the top 100 tumor clones were detected in paired uninvolved adjacent lung, and 25 to 35 of these tumor clones were also found among the top 100 clones of the paired uninvolved adjacent lung. Because multi-region tumor sequencing was not performed, intratumor heterogeneity could not be ruled out.

The immunoSEQ Assay was used to sequence TCR beta CDR3 regions from DNA. Turning to the authors' computational methods: To compute T cell density, TCR beta template counts were normalized to usable DNA, which was estimated by amplifying housekeeping genes. The preseqR package was used to estimate richness by extrapolating to 400,000 templates for PBMC samples and to 120,000 templates for tissue samples. Clonality was defined by subtracting Pielou's evenness from one. Tissue-enriched TCRs were identified through differential abundance testing performed on productive amino-acid clonotypes, with a minimum total count of 5 and an alpha of 0.1. The Jaccard Index and the Morisita Overlap Index were used to measure repertoire overlap between compartments. GLIPH grouped TCR beta CDR3s together with public tetramer-defined viral CDR3s, and a viral motif had to include at least three viral sequences and show V-gene enrichment. Imported from immuneACCESS, the table was reduced by TCRdb to in-frame sequences with V and J called. These copies leave out some clones; in studies compared against another copy, an unresolved V gene accounts for under half, and the cause of the remainder is not known. The V and J calls and the clone size are those of that table, but D and trimming were determined from the DNA. For this sample there are about 1,300 clones; 15% to 20% appear just once. Approximately 7.7% of the sample is in the top ten clones.

Uninvolved adjacent lung was obtained at least 2 cm from the tumor margin, and the absence of atypia was confirmed by two independent pathologists. At diagnosis, peripheral blood, uninvolved tumor-adjacent lung and tumor were collected and were preserved as a mix of fresh-frozen and FFPE material. The sequence came from a man between 40 and 70 years old with stage I lung adenocarcinoma. Sequenced here: normal lung tissue next to the tumor, sampled before any cancer treatment.

The CDR3 protein sequence reads: CASGLVRDGTSTDTQYF. The DNA sequence is as follows: TGTGCTAGTGGTTTGGTACGGGACGGGACAAGCACAGATACGCAGTATTTT. This chain joins TRBV12-5 to TRBJ2-3; 6 matching bases give a weak D call of TRBD1. V lost 0 bases and J lost 0 bases; the stretch between them is 13 bases long. The cysteine opens and the phenylalanine closes a CDR3 of 17 amino acids. Just the 51-base CDR3 DNA is kept, in frame starting at base 1. CDR1 LGHNT and CDR2 FRNRAP are derived from the germline V gene.